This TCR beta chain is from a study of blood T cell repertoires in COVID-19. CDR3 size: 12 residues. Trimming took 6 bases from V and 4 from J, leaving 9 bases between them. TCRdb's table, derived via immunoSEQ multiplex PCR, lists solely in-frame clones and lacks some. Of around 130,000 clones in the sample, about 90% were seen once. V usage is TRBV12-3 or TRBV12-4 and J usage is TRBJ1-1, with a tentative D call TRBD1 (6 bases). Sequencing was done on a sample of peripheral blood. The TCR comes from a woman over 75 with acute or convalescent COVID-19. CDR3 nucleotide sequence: TGTGCCAGCAGGCAGGGGAGCACTGAAGCTTTCTTT. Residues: CASRQGSTEAFF.